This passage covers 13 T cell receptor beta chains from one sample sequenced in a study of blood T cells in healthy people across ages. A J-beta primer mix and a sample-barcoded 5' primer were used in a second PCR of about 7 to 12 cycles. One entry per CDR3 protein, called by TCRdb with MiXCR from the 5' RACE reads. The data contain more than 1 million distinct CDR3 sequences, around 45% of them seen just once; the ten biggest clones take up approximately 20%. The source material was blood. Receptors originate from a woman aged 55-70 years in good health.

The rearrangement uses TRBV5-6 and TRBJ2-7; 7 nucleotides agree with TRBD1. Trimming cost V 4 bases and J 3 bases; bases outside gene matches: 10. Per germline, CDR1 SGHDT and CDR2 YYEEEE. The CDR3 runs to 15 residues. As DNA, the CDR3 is TGTGCCAGCAGCCAGACAGGGAGTGAGAACTACGAGCAGTACTTC. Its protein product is CASSQTGSENYEQYF.

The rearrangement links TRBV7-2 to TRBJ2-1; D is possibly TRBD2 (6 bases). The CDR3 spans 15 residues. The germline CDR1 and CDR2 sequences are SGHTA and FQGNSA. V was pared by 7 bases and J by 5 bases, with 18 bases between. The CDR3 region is CASNPGGSGHNEQFF. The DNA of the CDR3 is TGTGCCAGCAACCCCGGGGGTAGCGGACACAATGAGCAGTTCTTC. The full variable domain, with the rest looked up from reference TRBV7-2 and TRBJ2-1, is GAGVSQSPSNKVTEKGKDVELRCDPISGHTALYWYRQSLGQGLEFLIYFQGNSAPDKSGLPSDRFSAERTGGSVSTLTIQRTQQEDSAVYLCASNPGGSGHNEQFFGPGTRLTVL.

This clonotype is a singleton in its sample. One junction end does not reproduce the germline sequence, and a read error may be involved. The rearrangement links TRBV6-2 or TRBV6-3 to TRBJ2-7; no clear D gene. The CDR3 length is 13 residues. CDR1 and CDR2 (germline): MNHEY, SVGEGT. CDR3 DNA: TGTACCAGCAGTTACTCTGTTGTAGTAGAGCAGTACTTC. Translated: CTSSYSVVVEQYF.

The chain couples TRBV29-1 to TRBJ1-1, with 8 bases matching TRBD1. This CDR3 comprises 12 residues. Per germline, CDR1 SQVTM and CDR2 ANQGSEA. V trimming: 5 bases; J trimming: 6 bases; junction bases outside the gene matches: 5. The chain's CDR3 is CSVPQGAAEAFF. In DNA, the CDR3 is TGCAGCGTTCCCCAGGGGGCGGCTGAAGCTTTCTTT. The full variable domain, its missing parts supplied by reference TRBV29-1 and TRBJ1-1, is SAVISQKPSRDICQRGTSLTIQCQVDSQVTMMFWYRQQPGQSLTLIATANQGSEATYESGFVIDKFPISRPNLTFSTLTVSNMSPEDSSIYLCSVPQGAAEAFFGQGTRLTVV.

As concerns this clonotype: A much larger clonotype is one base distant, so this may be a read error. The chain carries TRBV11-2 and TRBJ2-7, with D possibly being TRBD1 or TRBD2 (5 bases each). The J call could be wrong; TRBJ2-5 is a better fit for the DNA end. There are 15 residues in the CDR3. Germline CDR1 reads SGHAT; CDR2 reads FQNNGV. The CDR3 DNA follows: TGTGCCAGCAGCTTAGGCGACGGGGCGCAAGAGACCCAGTACTTC. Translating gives CASSLGDGAQETQYF.

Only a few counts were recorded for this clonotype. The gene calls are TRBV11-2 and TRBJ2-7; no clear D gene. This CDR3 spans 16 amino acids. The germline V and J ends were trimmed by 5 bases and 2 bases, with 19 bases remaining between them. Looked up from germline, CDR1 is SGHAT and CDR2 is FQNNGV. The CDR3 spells CASSPFSSASPYEQYF. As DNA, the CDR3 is TGTGCCAGCAGCCCCTTTAGCTCTGCTTCTCCCTACGAGCAGTACTTC.

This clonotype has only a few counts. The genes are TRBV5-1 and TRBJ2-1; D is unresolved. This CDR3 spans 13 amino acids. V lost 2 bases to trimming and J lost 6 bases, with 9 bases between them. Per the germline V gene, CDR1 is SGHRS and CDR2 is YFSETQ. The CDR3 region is CASSFQRANEQFF. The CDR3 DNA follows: TGCGCCAGCAGCTTCCAGCGAGCCAATGAGCAGTTCTTC.

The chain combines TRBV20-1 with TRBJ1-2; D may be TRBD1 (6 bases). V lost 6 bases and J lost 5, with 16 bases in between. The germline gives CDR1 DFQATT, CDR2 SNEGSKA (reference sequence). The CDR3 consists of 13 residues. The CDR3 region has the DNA TGCAGTGCGGACTCAAGGGGGGGATATGGCTACACCTTC. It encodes CSADSRGGYGYTF.

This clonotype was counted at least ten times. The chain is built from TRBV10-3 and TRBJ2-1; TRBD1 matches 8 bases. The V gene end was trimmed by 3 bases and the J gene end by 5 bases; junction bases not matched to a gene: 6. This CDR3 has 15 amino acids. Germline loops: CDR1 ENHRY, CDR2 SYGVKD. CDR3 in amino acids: CAISDGQGADNEQFF. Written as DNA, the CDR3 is TGTGCCATCAGTGATGGGCAGGGGGCTGACAATGAGCAGTTCTTC.

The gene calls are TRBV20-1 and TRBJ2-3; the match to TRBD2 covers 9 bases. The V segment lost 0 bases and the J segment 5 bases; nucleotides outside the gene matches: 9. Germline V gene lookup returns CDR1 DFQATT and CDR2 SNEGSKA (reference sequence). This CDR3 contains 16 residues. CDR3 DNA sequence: TGCAGTGCTAGAGATCCCCGGACTAGCGTGCGAGATACGCAGTATTTT. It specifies CSARDPRTSVRDTQYF.

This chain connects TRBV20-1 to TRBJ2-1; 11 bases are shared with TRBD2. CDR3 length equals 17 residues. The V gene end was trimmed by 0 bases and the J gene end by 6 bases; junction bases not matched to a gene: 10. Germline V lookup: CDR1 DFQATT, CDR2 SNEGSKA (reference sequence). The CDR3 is CSARDLGSGREFNEQFF. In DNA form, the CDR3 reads TGCAGTGCTAGAGATTTGGGTAGCGGGAGGGAATTCAATGAGCAGTTCTTC.

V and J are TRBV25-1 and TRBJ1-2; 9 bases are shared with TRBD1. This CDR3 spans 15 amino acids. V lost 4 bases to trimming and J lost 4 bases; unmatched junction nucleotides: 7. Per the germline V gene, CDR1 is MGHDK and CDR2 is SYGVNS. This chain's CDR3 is CASSAPDRGFYGYTF. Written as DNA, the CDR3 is TGTGCCAGCAGTGCTCCGGACAGGGGATTCTATGGCTACACCTTC.

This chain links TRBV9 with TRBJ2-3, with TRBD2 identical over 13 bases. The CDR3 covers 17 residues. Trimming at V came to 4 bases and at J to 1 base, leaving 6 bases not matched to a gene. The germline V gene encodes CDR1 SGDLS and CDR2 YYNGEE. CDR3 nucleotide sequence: TGTGCCAGCAGCACCAGGACTAGCGGGAGTGGCACAGATACGCAGTATTTT. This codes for CASSTRTSGSGTDTQYF.